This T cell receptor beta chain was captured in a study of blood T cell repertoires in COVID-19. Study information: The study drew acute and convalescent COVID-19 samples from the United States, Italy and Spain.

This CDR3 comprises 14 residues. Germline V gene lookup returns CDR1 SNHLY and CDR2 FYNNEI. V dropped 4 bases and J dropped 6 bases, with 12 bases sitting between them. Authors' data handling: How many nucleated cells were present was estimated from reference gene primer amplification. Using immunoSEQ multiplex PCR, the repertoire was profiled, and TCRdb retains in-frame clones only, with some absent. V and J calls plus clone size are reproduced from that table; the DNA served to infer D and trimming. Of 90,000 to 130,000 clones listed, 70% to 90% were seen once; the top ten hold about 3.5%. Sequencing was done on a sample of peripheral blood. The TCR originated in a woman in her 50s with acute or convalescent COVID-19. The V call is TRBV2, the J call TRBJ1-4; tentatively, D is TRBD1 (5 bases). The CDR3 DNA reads TGTGCCAGCAGTGTCCGGGGGTCGGATGAAAAACTGTTTTTT. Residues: CASSVRGSDEKLFF.